One sample yielded the 14 T cell receptor beta chains listed below, sequenced in a study of blood T cell repertoires in COVID-19. Sequencing was performed with immunoSEQ multiplex PCR; in TCRdb, only in-frame clones are kept and a portion is missing. The repertoire holds about 220,000 clones, with around 87% as singletons. Specimen: PBMCs or T cells enriched from blood (not recorded which). The receptors here all came from a woman aged 18 to 35 in a cohort exposed to, infected with or recovered from COVID-19 (not recorded which).

This clone was observed a single time. One junction end disagrees with the germline gene, perhaps due to a read error. The J gene is TRBJ2-5, the V gene TRBV4-1; weak D call: TRBD1 (5 bases). Germline assignment: CDR1 MGHRA and CDR2 YSYEKL. The CDR3 consists of 14 residues. CDR3 in amino acids: CASKAYRQEETRYF. The CDR3 DNA is TGCGCCAGCAAAGCCTACAGGCAGGAAGAGACCCGGTACTTC.

The chain has TRBV7-2 and TRBJ2-1; 11 nucleotides line up with TRBD2. This CDR3 has 16 amino acids. Germline CDR1 is SGHTA and CDR2 is FQGNSA. V shed 5 bases and J 4 bases; nucleotides not matched to a gene: 7. The CDR3 reads CASSALGLAGYNEQFF. The DNA for the CDR3 is TGTGCCAGCAGCGCCCTCGGACTAGCGGGTTACAATGAGCAGTTCTTC.

The V and J genes are TRBV7-2 and TRBJ2-1; 8 bases match TRBD2. Germline V gives CDR1 SGHTA, CDR2 FQGNSA. The CDR3 totals 14 residues. Trimming at V came to 4 bases and at J to 6 bases, leaving 5 bases not matched to a gene. The CDR3 DNA reads as TGTGCCAGCAGCTCACAAGCGGGAGTCAATGAGCAGTTCTTC. It yields the protein CASSSQAGVNEQFF.

This CDR3 is CASRANRGNTEAFF. Here the CDR3 DNA reads TGTGCCAGCAGGGCCAACAGGGGAAACACTGAAGCTTTCTTT. This chain links TRBV6-5 with TRBJ1-1; 7 nucleotides align to TRBD1. This CDR3 region has 14 residues. V lost 6 bases, J lost 2 bases, and 6 bases stayed unmatched. The germline V gene encodes CDR1 MNHEY and CDR2 SVGAGI.

The V and J genes are TRBV28 and TRBJ1-5; the D is unclear. Per germline, CDR1 MDHEN and CDR2 SYDVKM. CDR3 length: 14 residues. Between the trimmed V and J ends, which lost 5 bases and 1 base, there was a span of 9 bases. The CDR3 here is CASSLGQSNQPQHF. The CDR3 bases are TGTGCCAGCAGTCTTGGGCAGAGCAATCAGCCCCAGCATTTT.

The chain recombines TRBV5-1 with TRBJ2-3, with D possibly being TRBD1 (5 bases). In germline, CDR1 is SGHRS, CDR2 YFSETQ. V lost 1 base, J lost 0 bases, and 12 bases lay in between. This CDR3 spans 16 amino acids. The CDR3 here is CASSLYFDSSTDTQYF. CDR3 DNA: TGCGCCAGCAGCTTGTATTTCGACAGTAGCACAGATACGCAGTATTTT.

V gene TRBV7-6 combines with J gene TRBJ1-6, with D unresolved. The length of the CDR3 is 12 residues. Germline loops: CDR1 SGHVS, CDR2 FNYEAQ. The V and J ends lost 1 base and 14 bases respectively, with 9 bases between them. The CDR3 region is CASSLGGPTLHF. CDR3 bases: TGTGCCAGCAGCTTAGGCGGGCCCACCCTCCACTTT.

This chain links TRBV27 with TRBJ2-5; TRBD1 matches at 9 bases. The germline gives CDR1 MNHEY, CDR2 SMNVEV (reference sequence). CDR3 length: 13 residues. V was pared by 3 bases and J by 8 bases, with 4 bases of the junction left unmatched. CDR3 DNA sequence: TGTGCCAGCAGTTTCACAGGGGGCCAAACCCAGTACTTC. It translates to CASSFTGGQTQYF.

The chain links TRBV5-1 to TRBJ2-3; 9 bases fit TRBD2. Germline V lookup: CDR1 SGHRS, CDR2 YFSETQ. V shed 4 bases and J 2 bases; nucleotides not matched to a gene: 5. The CDR3 runs 15 residues. The CDR3 DNA reads TGCGCCAGCAGCCCGGGACTAGCAAACACAGATACGCAGTATTTT. Residues: CASSPGLANTDTQYF. The whole variable domain, filled in from reference TRBV5-1 and TRBJ2-3, reads KAGVTQTPRYLIKTRGQQVTLSCSPISGHRSVSWYQQTPGQGLQFLFEYFSETQRNKGNFPGRFSGRQFSNSRSEMNVSTLELGDSALYLCASSPGLANTDTQYFGPGTRLTVL.

V usage is TRBV6-5 and J usage is TRBJ2-7, with D possibly matching TRBD2 (5 bases). The CDR3 is made up of 16 amino acids. V was pared by 2 bases and J by 2 bases, with 16 bases between. Per the germline V gene, CDR1 is MNHEY and CDR2 is SVGAGI. The CDR3 sequence is CASSYLPAGGTYEQYF. CDR3 bases: TGTGCCAGCAGTTACCTCCCCGCGGGCGGAACCTACGAGCAGTACTTC.

V is TRBV7-9 and J is TRBJ2-5, with 7 bases that match TRBD1. V was clipped by 0 bases and J by 5 bases; unmatched bases: 3. CDR1 is SEHNR, CDR2 FQNEAQ, per germline (reference sequence). The CDR3 consists of 14 residues. CDR3 protein: CASSLATGSETQYF. CDR3 DNA: TGTGCCAGCAGCTTAGCGACAGGGTCGGAGACCCAGTACTTC.

This rearrangement joins TRBV3-1 (or the pseudogene TRBV3-2) to TRBJ2-2, with 8 bases aligning to TRBD1. J lost 8 bases, V lost 4 bases, and 9 bases had no gene match. Looked up from germline, CDR1 is LGHDT and CDR2 is YNNKEL (reference sequence). The CDR3 length is 15 residues. This CDR3 is CASSPGTGVVGELFF. CDR3 coding DNA: TGTGCCAGCAGCCCGGGGACAGGCGTTGTGGGGGAGCTGTTTTTT.

Only a few counts were recorded for this clone. The chain combines TRBV2 with TRBJ2-7, with no clear D. Trimming cost V 4 bases and J 3 bases, with 10 bases left between them. Germline V gene sequence: CDR1 SNHLY, CDR2 FYNNEI. The CDR3 contains 13 residues. The CDR3 nucleotides read TGTGCCAGCAGTGCAGAATTTCGCTACGAGCAGTACTTC. It specifies CASSAEFRYEQYF.

The chain joins TRBV5-1 to TRBJ2-1; 11 nucleotides align to TRBD1. The CDR3 spans 14 residues. J was trimmed by 7 bases and V by 8 bases; bases with no gene match: 8. CDR1 is SGHRS, CDR2 YFSETQ, per germline. The DNA for the CDR3 is TGCGCCAGTCATACCGGGACAGGGGGGAATGAGCAGTTCTTC. Encoded protein: CASHTGTGGNEQFF.